The T cell receptor (beta chain) described here comes from a study of T cell responses to AZD1222 COVID-19 vaccine. Study background: Samples with a second dose at about 4 or about 12 weeks were pooled together.

Findings and caveats of the study: The donor group comprised mostly white British people and more females; the analysis possibly underestimated clonal diversity.

Sequenced by immunoSEQ multiplex PCR; TCRdb stores in-frame clones only, minus some. The table records roughly 110,000 clones, 65% to 85% of them present only once. A single count supports this clone. Its antigen is not identified. Deletions cut 6 bases from V and 4 bases from J, with 13 bases between. Germline CDR1 is MDHEN and CDR2 is SYDVKM. The CDR3 length is 13 residues. The rearrangement links TRBV28 to TRBJ2-7; maybe TRBD1 (6 bases). Specimen: peripheral blood, collected on day 0 of AZD1222 vaccination. This sequence was found in an adult in good health. The CDR3 is CASREGRGYEQYF. CDR3 nucleotide sequence: TGTGCCAGCAGGGAAGGCAGGGGATACGAGCAGTACTTC.